This T cell receptor beta chain was found in a study of metastatic and nonmetastatic thyroid tumors. From the PCR reads, TCRdb re-called clones with MiXCR. The top ten clones hold about two fifths of a sample with some 33,000 clones, approximately 7.4% of them seen once. Trimming cost V 1 base and J 0 bases, with 3 bases left between them. The CDR3 length is 14 residues. Germline CDR1 is SGHTA and CDR2 is FQGNSA. Nobody among the patients had been given any treatment before thyroid surgery. This clone was seen ten or more times. This receptor was identified in a female donor with papillary thyroid cancer or a benign thyroid nodule (not recorded which). Some clones in this sample may be carry-over from other donors' samples. The genes are TRBV7-2 and TRBJ1-4; D is unresolved. Sequencing was done on a sample of blood. In DNA form, the CDR3 reads TGTGCCAGCAGCTTAGGGACAACTAATGAAAAACTGTTTTTT. Residues: CASSLGTTNEKLFF.